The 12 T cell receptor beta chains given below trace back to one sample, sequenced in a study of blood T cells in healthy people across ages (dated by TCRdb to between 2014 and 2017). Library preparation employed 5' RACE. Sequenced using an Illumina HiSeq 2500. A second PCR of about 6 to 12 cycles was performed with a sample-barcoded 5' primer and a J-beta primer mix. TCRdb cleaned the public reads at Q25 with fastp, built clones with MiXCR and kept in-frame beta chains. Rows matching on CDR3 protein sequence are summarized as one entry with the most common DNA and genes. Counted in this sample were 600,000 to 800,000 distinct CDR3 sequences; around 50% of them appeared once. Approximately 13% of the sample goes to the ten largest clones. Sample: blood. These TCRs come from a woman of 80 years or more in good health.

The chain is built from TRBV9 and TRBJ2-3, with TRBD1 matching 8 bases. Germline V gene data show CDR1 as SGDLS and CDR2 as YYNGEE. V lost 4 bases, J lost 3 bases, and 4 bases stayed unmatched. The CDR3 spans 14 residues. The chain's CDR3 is CASSTYRGTDTQYF. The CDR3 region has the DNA TGTGCCAGCAGCACTTACAGGGGGACAGATACGCAGTATTTT.

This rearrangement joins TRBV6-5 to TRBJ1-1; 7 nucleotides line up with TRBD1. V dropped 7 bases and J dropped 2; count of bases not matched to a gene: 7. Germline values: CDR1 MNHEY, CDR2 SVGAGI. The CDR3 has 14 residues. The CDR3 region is CASTVDRANTEAFF. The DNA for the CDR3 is TGTGCCAGCACCGTTGACAGGGCCAACACTGAAGCTTTCTTT.

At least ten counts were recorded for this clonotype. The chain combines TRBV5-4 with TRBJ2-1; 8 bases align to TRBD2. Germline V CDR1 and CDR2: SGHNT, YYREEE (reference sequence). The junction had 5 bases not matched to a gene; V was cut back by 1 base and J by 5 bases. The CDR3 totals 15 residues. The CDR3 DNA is TGTGCCAGCAGCTTGCGTAGCGGGGCAAACAATGAGCAGTTCTTC. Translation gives CASSLRSGANNEQFF.

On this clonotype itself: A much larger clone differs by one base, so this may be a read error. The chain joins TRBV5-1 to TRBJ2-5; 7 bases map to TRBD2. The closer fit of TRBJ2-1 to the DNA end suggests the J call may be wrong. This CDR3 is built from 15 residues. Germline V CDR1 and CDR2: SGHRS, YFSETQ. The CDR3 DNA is TGCGCCAGCAGCCTTATGGGACTATTCCAAGAGACCCAGTTCTTC. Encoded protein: CASSLMGLFQETQFF.

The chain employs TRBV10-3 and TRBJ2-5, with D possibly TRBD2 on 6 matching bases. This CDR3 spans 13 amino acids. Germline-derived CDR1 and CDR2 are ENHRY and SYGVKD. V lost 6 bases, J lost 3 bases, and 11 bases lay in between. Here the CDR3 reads CAISERVEETQYF. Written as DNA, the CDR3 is TGTGCCATCAGCGAGCGGGTAGAAGAGACCCAGTACTTC.

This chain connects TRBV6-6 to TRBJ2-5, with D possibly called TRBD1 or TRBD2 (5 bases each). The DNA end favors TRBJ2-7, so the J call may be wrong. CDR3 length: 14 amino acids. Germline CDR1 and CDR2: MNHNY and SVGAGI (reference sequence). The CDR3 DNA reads TGTGCCAGCAGTGTAGATTCAGGGACGGGCGAGCAGTACTTC. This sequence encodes CASSVDSGTGEQYF.

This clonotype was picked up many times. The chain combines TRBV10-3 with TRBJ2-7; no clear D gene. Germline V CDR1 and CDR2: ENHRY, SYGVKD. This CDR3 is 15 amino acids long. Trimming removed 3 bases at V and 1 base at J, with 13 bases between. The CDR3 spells CAISDLVTTSYEQYF. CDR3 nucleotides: TGTGCCATCAGTGATCTCGTCACTACGTCCTACGAGCAGTACTTC.

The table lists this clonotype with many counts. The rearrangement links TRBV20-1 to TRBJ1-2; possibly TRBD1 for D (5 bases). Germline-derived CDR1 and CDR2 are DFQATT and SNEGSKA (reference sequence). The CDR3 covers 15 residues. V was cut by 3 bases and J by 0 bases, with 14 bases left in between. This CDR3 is CSARGGEAANYGYTF. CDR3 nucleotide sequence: TGCAGTGCTAGGGGGGGGGAGGCGGCTAACTATGGCTACACCTTC.

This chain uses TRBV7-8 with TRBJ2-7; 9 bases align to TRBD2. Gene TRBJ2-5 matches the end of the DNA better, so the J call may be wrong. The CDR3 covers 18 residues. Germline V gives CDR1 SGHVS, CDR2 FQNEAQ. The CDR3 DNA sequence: TGTGCCAGCAGCTTCCTGGAGGCTAGCGGGAATGAGGAAGAGACCCAGTACTTC. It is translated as CASSFLEASGNEEETQYF.

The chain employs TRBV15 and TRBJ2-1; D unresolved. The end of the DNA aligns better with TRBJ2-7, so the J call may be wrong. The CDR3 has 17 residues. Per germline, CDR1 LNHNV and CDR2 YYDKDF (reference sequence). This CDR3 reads CATSRDSVGVKNNEQYF. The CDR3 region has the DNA TGTGCCACCAGCAGAGATAGTGTAGGCGTCAAGAACAATGAGCAGTACTTC.

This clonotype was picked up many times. CDR3 amino acids: CASSVDRNIQYF. CDR3 bases: TGTGCCAGCAGTGTCGACAGAAACATTCAGTACTTC. The gene calls are TRBV6-6 and TRBJ2-4, with D possibly being TRBD1 (5 bases). CDR1 is MNHNY and CDR2 is SVGAGI in the germline V gene (reference sequence). With 5 bases removed from V and 6 bases from J, the gap between germline ends came to 8 bases. This CDR3 region has 12 residues.

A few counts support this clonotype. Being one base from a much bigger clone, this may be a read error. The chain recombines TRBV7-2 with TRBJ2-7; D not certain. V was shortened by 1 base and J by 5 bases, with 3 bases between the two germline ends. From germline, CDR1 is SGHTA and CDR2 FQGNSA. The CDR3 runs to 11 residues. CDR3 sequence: CASSLVHEQYF. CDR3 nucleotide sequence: TGTGCCAGCAGCTTAGTCCACGAGCAGTACTTC.